Listed below are T cell receptor beta chains from one sample, sequenced in a study of beta chain features in type 1 diabetes. Sequenced by immunoSEQ multiplex PCR; TCRdb stores in-frame clones only, minus some. The table lists 130,000 to 150,000 clones, around 51% of them singletons. The specimen was Tregs from blood. The receptors stem from a man aged 18 to 35 in good health. Both conserved end residues are trimmed from each CDR3.

v_call	j_call	cdr3_aa
TRBV30	-	AWSVPGFIYEQY
TRBV7-2	TRBJ1-2	ASSQNRGVNYGYT
TRBV9	TRBJ2-3	ASSVDPSTDTQY
TRBV18	-	ASSPETQAYEQY
TRBV10-2	TRBJ2-7	ASRPAGQAYEQY
TRBV28	TRBJ1-1	ASSFGGGNTEAF
TRBV7-2	TRBJ2-3	ASSSRAADTQY
TRBV6-1	TRBJ1-1	ASRDRHIKNTEAF
TRBV28	TRBJ2-7	ASSRGGAYEQY
TRBV28	TRBJ1-2	ASSIQGASAIYYGYT
TRBV5-1	TRBJ1-2	ASRPGYHDGYT
TRBV30	TRBJ2-5	AWSVLAGPQETQY
TRBV19	TRBJ1-2	ASSIRRQDYGYT
TRBV28	TRBJ2-5	ASSSRDPLRETQY
TRBV6-5	TRBJ1-2	ASSYRPGYSGYT
TRBV29-1	TRBJ2-7	SVKDVSSYEQY
TRBV6-4	TRBJ2-2	ASSPLAGSTGELF
TRBV7-3	TRBJ2-3	ASSPLPSTDTQY
TRBV27	TRBJ1-1	ASSSRLGGVEAF
TRBV30	TRBJ2-7	AWSVDWSSYEQY
TRBV7-8	TRBJ2-7	ASSFPPLGQGIGYEQY
TRBV29-1	TRBJ2-4	SGWDRGNIQY
TRBV7-3	TRBJ2-1	ASSLWGTMGNEQF
TRBV5-1	TRBJ2-2	ASSTLAGVTGELF
TRBV5-4	TRBJ2-1	ASSLGSSYNEQF
TRBV6-1	TRBJ1-2	ASSEWDREGYT
TRBV9	TRBJ2-1	ASSVTAYGLAVTYNEQF
TRBV10-3	TRBJ2-5	AISSRVGLIETQY
TRBV4-2	TRBJ2-7	ASSQGLAGVSYEQY
TRBV7-2	TRBJ1-3	ASSFYRGPVSGNTIY
TRBV30	TRBJ1-6	AWSVWDRGSPLH
TRBV5-4	TRBJ1-1	ASRPDRVSTEAF
TRBV9	TRBJ2-3	ASSVRPGTRGDTQY
TRBV18	TRBJ2-2	ASSPNQRSGELF
TRBV7-2	TRBJ2-1	ASSLGLDFYNEQF